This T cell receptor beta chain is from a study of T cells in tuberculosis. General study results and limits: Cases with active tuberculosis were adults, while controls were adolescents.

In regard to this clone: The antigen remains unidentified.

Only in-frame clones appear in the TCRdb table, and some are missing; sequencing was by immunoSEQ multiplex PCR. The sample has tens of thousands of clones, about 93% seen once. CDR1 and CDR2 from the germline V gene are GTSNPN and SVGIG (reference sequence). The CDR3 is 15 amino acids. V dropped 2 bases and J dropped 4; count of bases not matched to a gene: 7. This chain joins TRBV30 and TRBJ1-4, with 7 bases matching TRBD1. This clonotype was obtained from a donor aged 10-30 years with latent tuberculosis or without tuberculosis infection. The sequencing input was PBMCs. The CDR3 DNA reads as TGTGCCTGGAGTTCAGGGGGACACTTTAATGAAAAACTGTTTTTT. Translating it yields CAWSSGGHFNEKLFF.